Here is one T cell receptor beta chain with its context. Antigen unknown. This sample stems from a study of T cells in localized non-small cell lung cancer. General observations from the study: Sequencing was limited to one tumor region, leaving the possibility of heterogeneity open. There were a median roughly 59 of the top 100 tumor clones appearing in adjacent lung. A denser population of T cells in blood accompanied longer overall survival. Uninvolved adjacent lung, not tumor, had the highest T cell clonality.

The V gene lost 2 bases and the J gene lost 4 bases, with 5 bases spanning the gap. The CDR3 has 12 residues. Germline CDR1 reads MDHEN; CDR2 reads SYDVKM. Measured with immunoSEQ multiplex PCR; TCRdb has only the in-frame clones, and not every one. The sample has some 40,000 clones, more than 80% seen once. The V gene is TRBV28, the J gene TRBJ1-1; no reliable D call. This sample comprised peripheral blood, obtained before any cancer treatment. The clonotype comes from a female donor older than 55 with stage I lung adenocarcinoma. In DNA form, the CDR3 reads TGTGCCAGCAGTTTAGGGGTCACTGAAGCTTTCTTT. Translating it yields CASSLGVTEAFF.